The 19 T cell receptor beta chains presented below share a single source sample, sequenced in a study of blood T cell repertoires in COVID-19. The data were produced by immunoSEQ multiplex PCR, yet TCRdb's version contains in-frame clones alone and is incomplete. The sample yields 140,000 to 150,000 clones, over 75% seen once. Material: peripheral blood. All receptors come from a human donor in a cohort sampled during active COVID-19.

The table lists this clone with a count of one. The chain joins TRBV6-6 to TRBJ1-5, with 7 positions matching TRBD1. Germline V gene lookup returns CDR1 MNHNY and CDR2 SVGAGI (reference sequence). The CDR3 extends over 13 amino acids. The trim removed 6 bases at V and 4 bases at J, leaving 3 bases unmatched. The CDR3 nucleotides read TGTGCCAGCAGGGGACAGATGAATCAGCCCCAGCATTTT. Protein sequence: CASRGQMNQPQHF.

The chain uses TRBV6-5 and TRBJ2-7; TRBD1 matches at 7 bases. The V segment lost 7 bases and the J segment 0 bases; nucleotides outside the gene matches: 6. This CDR3 has 14 amino acids. The germline CDR1 and CDR2 sequences are MNHEY and SVGAGI. DNA for the CDR3: TGTGCCAGCATAGGACAGGTGAGCTCCTACGAGCAGTACGTC. Translating gives CASIGQVSSYEQYV.

This clone was detected only a few times. This chain links TRBV6-5 with TRBJ2-1, with TRBD1 matching over 9 bases. The CDR3 has 13 residues. CDR1 and CDR2 from the germline V gene are MNHEY and SVGAGI. The ends lost 4 bases at V and 6 bases at J; junction bases unmatched: 1. The CDR3: CASSSGQGNEQFF. CDR3 nucleotide sequence: TGTGCCAGCAGTTCGGGACAGGGCAATGAGCAGTTCTTC.

V and J are TRBV11-3 and TRBJ1-2; 7 bases match TRBD1. J was trimmed by 4 bases and V by 4 bases; bases with no gene match: 9. From germline, CDR1 is SGHNT and CDR2 YENEEA. The CDR3 extends over 15 amino acids. CDR3 in DNA: TGTGCCAGCAGCTCCCACCGACAGGGTGGCTATGGCTACACCTTC. Translated, it gives CASSSHRQGGYGYTF.

The chain uses TRBV7-8 and TRBJ2-2; D possibly corresponds to TRBD2 (5 bases). Germline CDR1 and CDR2: SGHVS and FQNEAQ. V lost 1 base and J 1 base, leaving 10 bases between the germline ends. The CDR3 consists of 16 residues. The CDR3, as DNA: TGTGCCAGCAGCTTAGGGCTAGCAGAGAACACCGGGGAGCTGTTTTTT. Its protein product is CASSLGLAENTGELFF.

The V call is TRBV19, the J call TRBJ1-1; a weak D match, TRBD1 (5 bases). The CDR3 covers 11 residues. Per the germline V gene, CDR1 is LNHDA and CDR2 is SQIVND (reference sequence). V lost 7 bases and J 11 bases, leaving 14 bases between the germline ends. CDR3 coding DNA: TGTGCCAGTAAATGGGGCGGGAGCGCTTTCTTT. Its translation: CASKWGGSAFF.

As to this clone: Other DNA sequences within the sample encode an identical CDR3. The chain uses TRBV3-1 (or the pseudogene TRBV3-2) and TRBJ1-5, with D unresolved. The V end was cut by 3 bases, the J end by 2 bases, with 8 bases between. CDR1 and CDR2 from the germline V gene are LGHDT and YNNKEL (reference sequence). This CDR3 comprises 14 residues. CDR3 bases: TGTGCCAGCAGCCAGGGTGGAGGCAATCAGCCCCAGCATTTT. The encoded protein is CASSQGGGNQPQHF.

V and J are TRBV7-2 and TRBJ2-5; possibly TRBD1 for D (5 bases). The V end was cut by 4 bases, the J end by 4 bases, with 13 bases between. Germline V lookup: CDR1 SGHTA, CDR2 FQGNSA. The CDR3 covers 14 residues. The CDR3 reads CASSSRPQGETQYF. The DNA for the CDR3 is TGTGCCAGCAGCTCTCGGCCTCAGGGAGAGACCCAGTACTTC.

The chain employs TRBV4-3 and TRBJ2-1; D perhaps matches TRBD1 (5 bases). This CDR3 contains 15 residues. V lost 1 base to trimming and J lost 6 bases, with 13 bases between them. Germline V lookup: CDR1 LGHNA, CDR2 YSLEER. The CDR3 DNA is TGCGCCAGCAGCCAAGTGCGCTGGGGCCCCAATGAGCAGTTCTTC. Its translation is CASSQVRWGPNEQFF.

This chain connects TRBV5-1 to TRBJ2-1; TRBD2 aligns across 13 bases. Germline CDR1 SGHRS, CDR2 YFSETQ. V lost 1 base, J lost 7 bases, and 11 bases stayed unmatched. The CDR3 has 18 amino acids. The CDR3 DNA reads TGCGCCAGCAGCTTGCGGACTAGCGGGAGTCGTATGTTTAATGAGCAGTTCTTC. This encodes CASSLRTSGSRMFNEQFF.

The V and J genes are TRBV11-3 and TRBJ2-5; TRBD2 might be the D (6 bases). The CDR3 is made up of 14 amino acids. Trimming pared 4 bases from V and 2 bases from J, leaving 11 bases between. Germline-derived CDR1 and CDR2 are SGHNT and YENEEA. DNA of the CDR3: TGTGCCAGCAGCTCACTCCGGGGGCAAGAGACCCAGTACTTC. Encoded protein: CASSSLRGQETQYF.

The chain links TRBV13 to TRBJ1-1, with TRBD1 matching over 7 bases. Germline V gene sequence: CDR1 PRHDT, CDR2 FYEKMQ (reference sequence). The CDR3 is 14 residues long. The junction had 11 bases not matched to a gene; V was cut back by 5 bases and J by 8 bases. CDR3 sequence (DNA): TGTGCCAGCAGCAGCAGACAGGGTCGGTCAGAAGCTTTCTTT. Translating gives CASSSRQGRSEAFF. The whole variable domain, remainder taken from reference TRBV13 and TRBJ1-1, is AAGVIQSPRHLIKEKRETATLKCYPIPRHDTVYWYQQGPGQDPQFLISFYEKMQSDKGSIPDRFSAQQFSDYHSELNMSSLELGDSALYFCASSSRQGRSEAFFGQGTRLTVV.

The table lists this clone with a few counts. The chain joins TRBV20-1 to TRBJ2-3, with 7 bases aligning to TRBD2. Trimming removed 3 bases from V and 0 bases from J; junction bases left unmatched: 0. The germline CDR1 and CDR2 sequences are DFQATT and SNEGSKA (reference sequence). The CDR3 is made up of 13 amino acids. The CDR3, as DNA: TGCAGTGCTAGTAGCGGGAGCACAGATACGCAGTATTTT. Residues: CSASSGSTDTQYF.

The chain carries TRBV2 and TRBJ1-5, with a tentative D call TRBD1 (6 bases). CDR1 SNHLY and CDR2 FYNNEI come from the germline V gene. The V end was cut by 7 bases, the J end by 0 bases, with 13 bases between. CDR3 size: 15 residues. Written as DNA, the CDR3 is TGTGCCAGCACCGGACAGATGGATAGCAATCAGCCCCAGCATTTT. This translates into CASTGQMDSNQPQHF.

This clone was recorded once. V gene TRBV23-1 combines with J gene TRBJ1-5; tentative D call: TRBD1 (5 bases). TRBV23-1 is sorted into the ORF group, with uncertain function. Trimming pared 0 bases from V and 6 bases from J, leaving 18 bases between. The CDR3 sequence is 17 residues long. CDR3 bases: TGCGCCAGCAGTCAATCAGACACACACGGGGGATGTCAGCCCCAGCATTTT. Its translation is CASSQSDTHGGCQPQHF.

The rearrangement joins TRBV5-6 to TRBJ1-2; D ambiguous. Trimming removed 2 bases at V and 8 bases at J, with 13 bases between. CDR1 SGHDT and CDR2 YYEEEE come from the germline V gene. The CDR3 has 13 amino acids. The CDR3 is CASSLNRREGYTF. The CDR3 DNA sequence: TGTGCCAGCAGCTTAAACAGAAGAGAGGGCTACACCTTC.

V is TRBV24-1 and J is TRBJ1-1; the D gene is possibly TRBD1 (6 bases). V lost 8 bases and J lost 1, with 10 bases in between. This CDR3 comprises 13 residues. CDR1 is KGHDR and CDR2 is SFDVKD in the germline V gene. The CDR3 nucleotides read TGTGCCACCATGTCACAGGGGAACACTGAAGCTTTCTTT. It encodes CATMSQGNTEAFF.

The chain links TRBV2 to TRBJ2-7, with TRBD1 matching 9 bases. The CDR3 spans 14 residues. Germline lookup yields CDR1 SNHLY and CDR2 FYNNEI. V shed 5 bases and J 6 bases; nucleotides not matched to a gene: 8. CDR3 protein: CASSRQGGQVEQYF. The CDR3 DNA follows: TGTGCCAGCAGTCGACAGGGGGGGCAAGTCGAGCAGTACTTC. The complete variable domain, with remaining parts taken from reference TRBV2 and TRBJ2-7, reads EPEVTQTPSHQVTQMGQEVILRCVPISNHLYFYWYRQILGQKVEFLVSFYNNEISEKSEIFDDQFSVERPDGSNFTLKIRSTKLEDSAMYFCASSRQGGQVEQYFGPGTRLTVT.

This chain connects TRBV29-1 to TRBJ2-1; TRBD1 agrees at 10 bases. Germline V gives CDR1 SQVTM, CDR2 ANQGSEA. The CDR3 contains 14 residues. V lost 4 bases and J lost 8; bases outside the gene matches: 8. As DNA, the CDR3 is TGCAGCGTTGTTACCGGGACAGGGGTAGATGAGCAGTTCTTC. It yields the protein CSVVTGTGVDEQFF.